At least ten counts were recorded for the clone carrying this T cell receptor (beta chain). TCRdb re-analysed the RT-PCR reads in MiXCR, keeping a single row per CDR3 protein. The repertoire holds about 680,000 distinct CDR3 sequences, approximately 15% seen once, with just over 3.5% in the top ten. This CDR3 comprises 15 residues. V was cut by 1 base and J by 3 bases, with 12 bases left in between. CDR1 MGHRA and CDR2 YSYEKL come from the germline V gene. The chain combines TRBV4-1 with TRBJ1-2, with a weak D call TRBD1 (5 bases). Sequencing input: memory CD4+ T cells from blood. This sequence was found in a female donor in good health, serving as a healthy control. The CDR3 loop is CASSQGGVSHYGYTF. The CDR3, as DNA: TGCGCCAGCAGCCAAGGGGGCGTCAGCCACTATGGCTACACCTTC.